This record looks at one T cell receptor beta chain sequence and its context. The antigen remains undetermined. Libraries for TCRalpha and TCRbeta carried sample barcodes and unique molecular identifiers via 5'RACE. TCRdb re-called the 5' RACE reads with MiXCR, one entry per CDR3 protein. Of approximately 240,000 distinct CDR3 sequences listed, 15% to 20% were seen once; the top ten hold approximately 3.5%. Trimming stripped 7 bases from V and 2 bases from J, with 10 bases between. Germline V gene data show CDR1 as SNHLY and CDR2 as FYNNEI. The CDR3 is 13 amino acids. This specimen comes from a study of T-cell memory formation after mild COVID-19. Overall study results and limits: CD4+ bias marked clones expanding day 15 to 37, unlike balanced contracting clones. Proof of SARS-CoV-2 specificity was absent for the second-wave clones that crested on day 37.

The sequencing sample was made of PBMCs or a T cell subset sorted from them (not recorded which). The V gene is TRBV2, the J gene TRBJ2-3; D gene unclear. This sequence originates from a man aged 18-30 years who had mild COVID-19 (a few samples of this study predate the infection). Cell type and time point are not known. In DNA, the CDR3 is TGTGCCAGCACAGGCCGTCCCACAGATACGCAGTATTTT. Residues: CASTGRPTDTQYF.